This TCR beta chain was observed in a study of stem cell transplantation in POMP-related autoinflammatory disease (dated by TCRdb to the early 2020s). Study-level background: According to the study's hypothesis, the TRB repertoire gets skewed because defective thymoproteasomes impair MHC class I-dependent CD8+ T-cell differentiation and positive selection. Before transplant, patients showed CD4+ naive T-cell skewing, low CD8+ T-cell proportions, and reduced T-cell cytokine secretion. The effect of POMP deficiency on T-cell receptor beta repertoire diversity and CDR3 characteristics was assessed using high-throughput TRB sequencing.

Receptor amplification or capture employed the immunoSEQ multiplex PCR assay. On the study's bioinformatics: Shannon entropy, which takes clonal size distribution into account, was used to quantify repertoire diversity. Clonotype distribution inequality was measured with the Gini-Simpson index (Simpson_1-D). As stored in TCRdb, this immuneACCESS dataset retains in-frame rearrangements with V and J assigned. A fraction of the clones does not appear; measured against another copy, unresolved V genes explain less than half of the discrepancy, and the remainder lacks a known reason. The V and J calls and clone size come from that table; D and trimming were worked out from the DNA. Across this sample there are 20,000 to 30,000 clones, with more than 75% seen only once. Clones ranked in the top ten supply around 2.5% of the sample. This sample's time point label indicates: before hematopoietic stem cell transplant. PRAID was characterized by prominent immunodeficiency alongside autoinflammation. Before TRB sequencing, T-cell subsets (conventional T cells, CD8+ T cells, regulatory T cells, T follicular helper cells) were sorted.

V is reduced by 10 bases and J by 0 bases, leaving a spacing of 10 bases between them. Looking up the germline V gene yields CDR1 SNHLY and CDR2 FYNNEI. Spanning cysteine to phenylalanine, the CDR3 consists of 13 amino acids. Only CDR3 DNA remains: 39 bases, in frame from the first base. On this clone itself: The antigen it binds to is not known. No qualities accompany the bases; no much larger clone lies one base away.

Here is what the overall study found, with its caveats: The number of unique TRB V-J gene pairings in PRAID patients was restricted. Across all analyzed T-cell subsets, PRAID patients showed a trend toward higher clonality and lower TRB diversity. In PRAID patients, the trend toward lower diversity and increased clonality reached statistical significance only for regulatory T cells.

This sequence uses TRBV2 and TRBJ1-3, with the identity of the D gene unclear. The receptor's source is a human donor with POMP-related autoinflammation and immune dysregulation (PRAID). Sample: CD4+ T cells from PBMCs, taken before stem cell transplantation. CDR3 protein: CAMTGTSGNTIYF. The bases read TGTGCCATGACGGGTACCTCTGGAAACACCATATATTTT.